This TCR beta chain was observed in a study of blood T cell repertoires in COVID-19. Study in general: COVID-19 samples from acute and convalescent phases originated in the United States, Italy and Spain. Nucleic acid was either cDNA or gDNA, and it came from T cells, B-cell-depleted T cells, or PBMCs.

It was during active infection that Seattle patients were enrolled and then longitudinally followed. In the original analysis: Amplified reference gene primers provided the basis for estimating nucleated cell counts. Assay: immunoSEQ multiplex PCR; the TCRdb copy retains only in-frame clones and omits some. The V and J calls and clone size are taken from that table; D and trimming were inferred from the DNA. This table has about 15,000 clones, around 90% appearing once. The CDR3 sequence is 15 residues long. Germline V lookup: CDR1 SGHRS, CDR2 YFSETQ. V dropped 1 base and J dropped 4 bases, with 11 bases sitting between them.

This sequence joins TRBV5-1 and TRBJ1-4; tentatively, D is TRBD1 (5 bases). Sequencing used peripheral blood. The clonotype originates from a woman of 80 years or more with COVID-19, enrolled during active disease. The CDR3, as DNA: TGCGCCAGCAGCTTGACCGGGACTAATAATGAAAAACTGTTTTTT. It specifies CASSLTGTNNEKLFF. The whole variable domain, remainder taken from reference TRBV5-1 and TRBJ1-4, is KAGVTQTPRYLIKTRGQQVTLSCSPISGHRSVSWYQQTPGQGLQFLFEYFSETQRNKGNFPGRFSGRQFSNSRSEMNVSTLELGDSALYLCASSLTGTNNEKLFFGSGTQLSVL.